This T cell receptor (beta chain) was recorded in a study of blood T cell repertoires in COVID-19. Across the whole study: Sites across the United States, Italy and Spain contributed samples from acute and convalescent COVID-19. Sources were T cells, B-cell-depleted T cells, or PBMCs; the material itself was cDNA or gDNA.

The CDR3 extends over 17 amino acids. The ends were cut back, 2 bases at V and 8 bases at J, with 21 bases in the middle. Germline CDR1 is SGHTA and CDR2 is FQGNSA. Study processing details: Scientists estimated how many nucleated cells there were by amplifying reference gene primers. The method was immunoSEQ multiplex PCR; TCRdb's version includes in-frame clones alone and lacks a portion of them. V, J and clone size derive from that table, while D and trimming were established from the DNA sequence. Of roughly 140,000 clones listed, 75% to 90% are singletons. The V gene is TRBV7-2, the J gene TRBJ1-4; no reliable D call. Specimen: peripheral blood. This receptor was identified in a woman aged 60-70 years with active or convalescent COVID-19. This chain's CDR3 is CASSLNSPWVGGEKLFF. The CDR3 region has the DNA TGTGCCAGCAGCTTAAATTCCCCATGGGTAGGAGGGGAAAAACTGTTTTTT.